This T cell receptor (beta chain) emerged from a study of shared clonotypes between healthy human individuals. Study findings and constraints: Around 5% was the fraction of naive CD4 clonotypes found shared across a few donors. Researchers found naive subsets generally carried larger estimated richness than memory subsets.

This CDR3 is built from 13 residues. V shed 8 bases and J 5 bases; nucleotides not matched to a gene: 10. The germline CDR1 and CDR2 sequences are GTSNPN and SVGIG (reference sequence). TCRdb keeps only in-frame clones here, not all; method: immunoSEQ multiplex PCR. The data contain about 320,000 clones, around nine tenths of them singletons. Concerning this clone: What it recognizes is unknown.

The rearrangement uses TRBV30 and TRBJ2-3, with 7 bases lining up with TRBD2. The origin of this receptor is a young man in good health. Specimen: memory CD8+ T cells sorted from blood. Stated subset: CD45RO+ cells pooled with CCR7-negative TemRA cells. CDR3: CAKTSTGGDTQYF. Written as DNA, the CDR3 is TGTGCCAAGACTAGCACAGGAGGAGATACGCAGTATTTT. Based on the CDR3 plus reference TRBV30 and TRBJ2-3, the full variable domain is SQTIHQWPATLVQPVGSPLSLECTVEGTSNPNLYWYRQAAGRGLQLLFYSVGIGQISSEVPQNLSASRPQDRQFILSSKKLLLSDSGFYLCAKTSTGGDTQYFGPGTRLTVL.